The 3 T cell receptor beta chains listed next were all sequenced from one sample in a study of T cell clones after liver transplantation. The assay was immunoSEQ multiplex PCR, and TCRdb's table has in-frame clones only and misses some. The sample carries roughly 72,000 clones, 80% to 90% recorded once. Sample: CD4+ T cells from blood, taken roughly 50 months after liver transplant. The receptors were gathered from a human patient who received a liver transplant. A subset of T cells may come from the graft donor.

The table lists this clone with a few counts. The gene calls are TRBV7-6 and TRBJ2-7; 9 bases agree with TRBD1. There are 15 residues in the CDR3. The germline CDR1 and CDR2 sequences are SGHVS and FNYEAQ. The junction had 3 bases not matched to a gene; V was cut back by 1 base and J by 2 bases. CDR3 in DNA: TGTGCCAGCAGCTTAGAGCGACAGGGGGCCTACGAGCAGTACTTC. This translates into CASSLERQGAYEQYF.

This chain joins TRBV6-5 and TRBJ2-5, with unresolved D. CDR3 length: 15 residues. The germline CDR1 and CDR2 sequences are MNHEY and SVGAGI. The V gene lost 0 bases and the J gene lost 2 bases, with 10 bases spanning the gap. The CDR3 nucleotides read TGTGCCAGCAGTTACTCTTGGGGAAATCAAGAGACCCAGTACTTC. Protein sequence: CASSYSWGNQETQYF.

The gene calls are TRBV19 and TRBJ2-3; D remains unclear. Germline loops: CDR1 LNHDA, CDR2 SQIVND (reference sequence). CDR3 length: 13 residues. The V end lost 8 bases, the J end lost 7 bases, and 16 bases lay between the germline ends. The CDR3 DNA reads TGTGCCAGTTCCACGGATGTAACGCATACGCAGTATTTT. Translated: CASSTDVTHTQYF. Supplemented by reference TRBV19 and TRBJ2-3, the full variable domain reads DGGITQSPKYLFRKEGQNVTLSCEQNLNHDAMYWYRQDPGQGLRLIYYSQIVNDFQKGDIAEGYSVSREKKESFPLTVTSAQKNPTAFYLCASSTDVTHTQYFGPGTRLTVL.